This T cell receptor beta chain originates from a study of cytomegalovirus exposure and HLA in healthy donors. The study, taken as a whole, reports: There were reportedly fewer N-insertions in an Asian-associated ancestry cluster than the roughly 670-donor mean, in a later analysis.

With V trimmed by 3 bases and J by 8 bases, 1 base remained unmatched. The CDR3 covers 12 residues. In germline, CDR1 is SGHDT, CDR2 YYEEEE. The PCR made use of 60 Vbeta and 13 Jbeta primers. Using immunoSEQ multiplex PCR, the repertoire was profiled, and TCRdb retains in-frame clones only, with some absent. This sample's table reports 75,000 to 95,000 clones. As for this clone: Antigen unknown.

The chain joins TRBV5-6 to TRBJ1-1; 10 positions match TRBD1. This TCR derives from a man under 40 in good health and CMV-seronegative. The sample comprised PBMCs. As DNA, the CDR3 is TGTGCCAGCAGCTCGACAGGGGGCGAAGCTTTCTTT. It encodes CASSSTGGEAFF.